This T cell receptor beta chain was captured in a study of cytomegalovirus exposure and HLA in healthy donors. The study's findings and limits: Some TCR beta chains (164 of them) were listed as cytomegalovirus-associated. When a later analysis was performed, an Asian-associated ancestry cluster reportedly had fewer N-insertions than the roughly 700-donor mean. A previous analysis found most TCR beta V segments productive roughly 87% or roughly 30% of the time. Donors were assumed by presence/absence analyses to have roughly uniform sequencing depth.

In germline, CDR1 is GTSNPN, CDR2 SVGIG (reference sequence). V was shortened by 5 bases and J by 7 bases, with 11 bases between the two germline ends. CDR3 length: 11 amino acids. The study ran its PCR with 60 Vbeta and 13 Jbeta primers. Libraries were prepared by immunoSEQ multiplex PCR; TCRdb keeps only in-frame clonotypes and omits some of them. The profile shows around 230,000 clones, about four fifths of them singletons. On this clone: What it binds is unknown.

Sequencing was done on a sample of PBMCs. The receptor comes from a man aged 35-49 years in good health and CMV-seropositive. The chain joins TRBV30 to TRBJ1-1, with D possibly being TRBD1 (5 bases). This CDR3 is CAWSGGVEAFF. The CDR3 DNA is TGTGCCTGGTCCGGGGGAGTTGAAGCTTTCTTT.